One sample yielded the 32 T cell receptor beta chains listed below, sequenced in a study of T cells in Graves' hyperthyroidism and ophthalmopathy (dated by TCRdb to between 2018 and 2021). Library method: multiplex PCR. Reads for this sample came from an Illumina HiSeq 2000. The TCR beta CDR3 regions were amplified from the RNA transcripts. A first-round RT-PCR of the TCR CDR3 used the HTBI primer set with the Qiagen OneStep RT-PCR kit. TCRdb reprocessed the public reads (quality trimming at Q25 with fastp, clone calling with MiXCR) and kept in-frame beta chains. Each CDR3 protein appears once, grouped with its most common genes and DNA. The sample includes 200,000 to 250,000 distinct CDR3 sequences, with about 18% observed a single time. Of the sample, about 45% is held by the ten largest clones. The material sequenced was blood. The receptor set was obtained from a man aged 40-49 years with Graves' hyperthyroidism.

This clonotype was seen many times. The rearrangement uses TRBV13 and TRBJ1-1; the D gene is possibly TRBD1 (5 bases). V was trimmed by 4 bases and J by 1 base, leaving 13 bases between them. CDR1 and CDR2 from the germline V gene are PRHDT and FYEKMQ (reference sequence). CDR3 length equals 15 residues. CDR3 region: CASSSPQTGNTEAFF. CDR3 sequence (DNA): TGTGCCAGCAGCTCCCCCCAAACAGGGAACACTGAAGCTTTCTTT.

This clonotype came up many times. This chain links TRBV5-1 with TRBJ1-1; possibly TRBD1 for D (5 bases). This CDR3 contains 15 residues. Germline loops: CDR1 SGHRS, CDR2 YFSETQ. Trimming removed 0 bases from V and 3 bases from J, with 12 bases in between. The CDR3 bases are TGCGCCAGCAGCTTGGGAATTGGGGGGTACACTGAAGCTTTCTTT. This codes for CASSLGIGGYTEAFF.

This clonotype was seen repeatedly, ten times or more. The chain is built from TRBV2 and TRBJ1-5; TRBD1 matches at 8 bases. The CDR3 totals 16 residues. The V gene end was trimmed by 5 bases and the J gene end by 0 bases; junction bases not matched to a gene: 6. CDR1 and CDR2 from the germline V gene are SNHLY and FYNNEI. The CDR3 sequence: CASSKGQGNSNQPQHF. The CDR3 DNA follows: TGTGCCAGCAGTAAAGGACAGGGAAATAGCAATCAGCCCCAGCATTTT. The variable domain in full, completed from reference TRBV2 and TRBJ1-5, reads EPEVTQTPSHQVTQMGQEVILRCVPISNHLYFYWYRQILGQKVEFLVSFYNNEISEKSEIFDDQFSVERPDGSNFTLKIRSTKLEDSAMYFCASSKGQGNSNQPQHFGDGTRLSIL.

V gene TRBV27 combines with J gene TRBJ2-7; 10 bases line up with TRBD2. The CDR3 sequence is 16 residues long. V gave up 3 bases and J gave up 0 bases; unmatched junction bases: 5. Germline-derived CDR1 and CDR2 are MNHEY and SMNVEV (reference sequence). DNA of the CDR3: TGTGCCAGCAGTTTGAGCGGGAGGGCGCTCTCCTACGAGCAGTACTTC. Protein: CASSLSGRALSYEQYF.

This clonotype was recorded a few times. J is TRBJ2-1 and V is TRBV19; no reliable D call. V was trimmed by 3 bases and J by 6 bases, leaving 12 bases between them. This CDR3 is 14 amino acids long. The V gene's germline CDR1 is LNHDA and CDR2 SQIVND (reference sequence). CDR3 amino acids: CASSMSGSGNEQFF. CDR3 nucleotides: TGTGCCAGTAGTATGTCTGGGTCCGGCAATGAGCAGTTCTTC.

About this clonotype: Since a much larger clone is just one base distant, this may be a read error. The chain has TRBV3-1 and TRBJ1-2; D remains unclear. The CDR3 runs to 12 residues. CDR1 is LGHDT and CDR2 is YNNKEL in the germline V gene (reference sequence). This chain's CDR3 is CTSSQPSGGYTF. The CDR3 DNA sequence: TGTACCAGCAGCCAACCGTCAGGTGGCTACACCTTC. Full variable domain (outside the CDR3, taken from reference TRBV3-1 and TRBJ1-2): DTAVSQTPKYLVTQMGNDKSIKCEQNLGHDTMYWYKQDSKKFLKIMFSYNNKELIINETVPNRFSPKSPDKAHLNLHINSLELGDSAVYFCTSSQPSGGYTFGSGTRLTVV.

The chain is built from TRBV7-2 and TRBJ2-7, with D hard to call. The CDR3 is made up of 13 amino acids. Trimming pared 2 bases from V and 3 bases from J, leaving 8 bases between. CDR1 and CDR2 (germline): SGHTA, FQGNSA. The CDR3 DNA is TGTGCCAGCAGCTTATTGGACGTCTACGAGCAGTACTTC. Translating it yields CASSLLDVYEQYF. Full variable domain (missing parts from reference TRBV7-2 and TRBJ2-7): GAGVSQSPSNKVTEKGKDVELRCDPISGHTALYWYRQSLGQGLEFLIYFQGNSAPDKSGLPSDRFSAERTGGSVSTLTIQRTQQEDSAVYLCASSLLDVYEQYFGPGTRLTVT.

This clonotype has a count of ten or more. The V call is TRBV7-2, the J call TRBJ1-2, with TRBD1 as a possible D gene (6 bases). CDR3 length equals 13 residues. Germline V lookup: CDR1 SGHTA, CDR2 FQGNSA. Between the trimmed V and J ends, which lost 1 base and 6 bases, there was a span of 9 bases. The CDR3 sequence is CASSLDRENGYTF. The CDR3 bases are TGTGCCAGCAGCTTAGACAGGGAGAATGGCTACACCTTC.

This clonotype was recorded many times. This chain connects TRBV19 to TRBJ2-1; D gene unclear. Germline V lookup: CDR1 LNHDA, CDR2 SQIVND (reference sequence). The CDR3 is made up of 12 amino acids. The ends were cut back, 5 bases at V and 5 bases at J, with 7 bases in the middle. The CDR3 sequence is CASSSFDNEQFF. The CDR3 DNA is TGTGCCAGTAGTTCTTTTGACAATGAGCAGTTCTTC.

This clonotype was seen repeatedly, ten times or more. This chain connects TRBV19 to TRBJ2-3; 7 nucleotides align to TRBD1. There are 16 residues in the CDR3. Germline-derived CDR1 and CDR2 are LNHDA and SQIVND (reference sequence). V shed 9 bases, J shed 4 bases, and the junction held 16 bases outside the gene matches. CDR3 nucleotides: TGTGCCAGCGCCCTACAGGGGTCCCAGGCAGCAGATACGCAGTATTTT. This encodes CASALQGSQAADTQYF.

This clonotype showed up just a few times. A single base separates this from a much larger clone, so it may be a read error. The V and J genes are TRBV6-2 or TRBV6-3 and TRBJ2-5, with D possibly being TRBD2 (6 bases). CDR1 MNHEY and CDR2 SVGEGT come from the germline V gene. The CDR3 is made up of 14 amino acids. CDR3 nucleotide sequence: TGTGCCACCAAACCCCCGGGACTCAAAGAGATCCAGTACTTC. The encoded protein is CATKPPGLKEIQYF.

This clonotype was seen more than once but under ten times. V usage is TRBV20-1 and J usage is TRBJ1-6; D might be TRBD1 (5 bases). The length of the CDR3 is 15 residues. V lost 0 bases to trimming and J lost 7 bases, with 13 bases between them. Germline V gene sequence: CDR1 DFQATT, CDR2 SNEGSKA (reference sequence). The DNA of the CDR3 is TGCAGTGCTAGAGATCTTGGCAGGGAAAATTCACCCCTCCACTTT. Encoded protein: CSARDLGRENSPLHF.

This clonotype has more than one count but fewer than ten. V usage is TRBV24-1 and J usage is TRBJ2-7; 10 positions agree with TRBD2. Germline V gives CDR1 KGHDR, CDR2 SFDVKD. The CDR3 contains 15 residues. The junction had 6 bases not matched to a gene; V was cut back by 4 bases and J by 4 bases. The CDR3 DNA reads as TGTGCCACCAGTGACCGTAGCGGGGGGAAATACGAGCAGTACTTC. Translating gives CATSDRSGGKYEQYF.

This clonotype has only a few counts. V usage is TRBV19 and J usage is TRBJ2-7; D remains ambiguous. The CDR3 has 15 residues. Germline V CDR1 and CDR2: LNHDA, SQIVND (reference sequence). The V gene lost 5 bases and the J gene lost 4 bases, with 18 bases spanning the gap. The chain's CDR3 is CASSSRRVQPYEQYF. In DNA form, the CDR3 reads TGTGCCAGTAGTTCGCGCCGGGTCCAGCCTTACGAGCAGTACTTC. The whole variable domain, filled in from reference TRBV19 and TRBJ2-7, reads DGGITQSPKYLFRKEGQNVTLSCEQNLNHDAMYWYRQDPGQGLRLIYYSQIVNDFQKGDIAEGYSVSREKKESFPLTVTSAQKNPTAFYLCASSSRRVQPYEQYFGPGTRLTVT.

The chain uses TRBV5-1 and TRBJ2-6; D call uncertain. Germline loops: CDR1 SGHRS, CDR2 YFSETQ. Trimming removed 3 bases from V and 2 bases from J, with 9 bases in between. The CDR3 totals 15 residues. The CDR3 DNA reads as TGCGCCAGCAGCTCAGACCCGGCTGGGGCCAACGTCCTGACTTTC. Protein product: CASSSDPAGANVLTF.

The CDR3 DNA sequence: TGTGCCACCAGCAGAGACGACTATGGCTACACCTTC. This gives the protein CATSRDDYGYTF. The chain recombines TRBV15 with TRBJ1-2, with no clear D. This CDR3 region has 12 residues. V dropped 0 bases and J dropped 3 bases, with 2 bases sitting between them. Germline loops: CDR1 LNHNV, CDR2 YYDKDF (reference sequence).

The chain is built from TRBV5-4 and TRBJ1-1, with no clear D. Germline values: CDR1 SGHNT, CDR2 YYREEE (reference sequence). The CDR3 consists of 13 residues. V was trimmed by 0 bases and J by 10 bases, leaving 13 bases between them. This CDR3 reads CASSLETPPVAFF. The CDR3 DNA follows: TGTGCCAGCAGCTTGGAGACCCCACCGGTAGCTTTCTTT.

A word on this clonotype: This CDR3 fails to terminate in the conserved phenylalanine or tryptophan, so it likely reflects a read error. The chain couples TRBV9 to TRBJ2-7; D uncertain. Between the trimmed V and J ends, which lost 0 bases and 3 bases, there was a span of 13 bases. Germline CDR1 reads SGDLS; CDR2 reads YYNGEE. CDR3 length equals 15 residues. CDR3 in DNA: TGTGCCAGCAGCGTAGACCCGCGGCAAGGCTACGAGCAGTACCTC. This gives the protein CASSVDPRQGYEQYL.

Many counts were recorded for this clonotype. Germline and junction disagree at one end, which may indicate a read error. The chain links TRBV27 to TRBJ1-4; possibly TRBD1 for D (6 bases). The germline V gene has CDR1 MNHEY and CDR2 SMNVEV (reference sequence). The CDR3 is 19 residues long. This CDR3 reads CASSLRPAGADATNEKLFF. CDR3 nucleotide sequence: TGTGCCAGCAGTTTAAGACCCGCAGGGGCCGATGCAACTAATGAGAAACTGTTTTTT.

This clonotype appeared many times. The V gene is TRBV6-1, the J gene TRBJ2-5, with TRBD1 matching 10 bases. Germline lookup yields CDR1 MNHNS and CDR2 SASEGT. V lost 5 bases to trimming and J lost 5 bases; unmatched junction nucleotides: 5. This CDR3 spans 14 amino acids. CDR3 nucleotide sequence: TGTGCCAGCAGTAGACAGGGGGCTGGCGAGACCCAGTACTTC. Amino acid sequence: CASSRQGAGETQYF.

A note on this clonotype: A single base separates this from a much larger clone, so it may be a read error. No conserved phenylalanine or tryptophan is present at the end of the CDR3, so a read error is the likely explanation. The chain links TRBV12-3 or TRBV12-4 to TRBJ1-1; weak D call: TRBD1 (6 bases). Trimming removed 5 bases at V and 5 bases at J, with 21 bases between. CDR3 size: 16 residues. The CDR3 sequence: CASSLLGGSGGTEAFS. CDR3 in DNA: TGTGCCAGCAGTCTCTTGGGGGGCTCTGGGGGAACTGAAGCTTTCTCT.

This clonotype was recorded many times. V gene TRBV12-3 or TRBV12-4 combines with J gene TRBJ2-5; 9 nucleotides align to TRBD2. V lost 7 bases to trimming and J lost 5 bases; unmatched junction nucleotides: 8. The CDR3 contains 14 residues. CDR3 amino acids: CASTQLAGDETQYF. CDR3 DNA sequence: TGTGCCAGCACCCAACTAGCGGGCGATGAGACCCAGTACTTC.

This clonotype was seen ten or more times. A junction end diverges from the germline sequence, so it may reflect a read error. The chain couples TRBV7-7 to TRBJ2-2; D might be TRBD2 (6 bases). Germline CDR1 and CDR2: SSHAT and FNYEAQ (reference sequence). The CDR3 covers 16 residues. In nucleotides, the CDR3 is TGTGCTAGCAGCTTAATCGGCGGGGAGAACACCGGGGAGCTGTTTTTT. It specifies CASSLIGGENTGELFF.

The chain links TRBV4-1 to TRBJ1-1, with D hard to call. CDR1 and CDR2 (germline): MGHRA, YSYEKL. The CDR3 consists of 14 residues. The V and J ends lost 1 base and 9 bases respectively, with 15 bases between them. The CDR3 coding sequence is TGCGCCAGCAGCCAAGCCTTCCGGGCCCGTAAAGCTTTCTTT. Residues: CASSQAFRARKAFF.

The rearrangement uses TRBV7-6 and TRBJ2-3; D not resolved. CDR1 and CDR2 (germline): SGHVS, FNYEAQ. Trimming removed 5 bases from V and 2 bases from J, with 14 bases in between. The CDR3 totals 15 residues. CDR3 in DNA: TGTGCCAGCAGCGCCTTGGGTTTCACCACAGATACGCAGTATTTT. As protein: CASSALGFTTDTQYF.

This clonotype occurred many times. The chain joins TRBV5-5 to TRBJ2-2; TRBD1 agrees at 7 bases. The CDR3 is 14 residues long. Germline lookup yields CDR1 SGHKS and CDR2 YYEKEE (reference sequence). Trimming removed 2 bases from V and 6 bases from J; junction bases left unmatched: 4. The CDR3 nucleotides are TGTGCCAGCAGCTTCATAGGGGGCCCCGGGGAGCTGTTTTTT. This sequence encodes CASSFIGGPGELFF.

The table lists this clonotype with many counts. The V and J genes are TRBV6-1 and TRBJ2-3; 13 positions match TRBD2. There are 14 residues in the CDR3. Germline assignment: CDR1 MNHNS and CDR2 SASEGT. Trimming cost V 6 bases and J 7 bases; bases outside gene matches: 4. The CDR3 region has the DNA TGTGCCAGCAGCACTAGCGGGGGGGCAAATACGCAGTATTTT. This encodes CASSTSGGANTQYF.

The sample holds many counts of this clonotype. This chain links TRBV7-2 with TRBJ1-2; D might be TRBD1 (6 bases). The CDR3 sequence is 13 residues long. V lost 0 bases, J lost 5 bases, and 7 bases lay in between. From germline, CDR1 is SGHTA and CDR2 FQGNSA. The CDR3 sequence: CASSLAGGYGYTF. Here the CDR3 DNA reads TGTGCCAGCAGCTTAGCAGGGGGATATGGCTACACCTTC.

This clonotype was observed a handful of times. The rearrangement joins TRBV2 to TRBJ1-4; D is uncertain. The CDR3 contains 11 residues. Looked up from germline, CDR1 is SNHLY and CDR2 is FYNNEI. The ends were cut back, 4 bases at V and 8 bases at J, with 5 bases in the middle. The CDR3 spells CASSVREKLFF. The CDR3 DNA sequence: TGTGCCAGCAGTGTGCGGGAAAAACTGTTTTTT.

This clonotype has a count of ten or more. This chain links TRBV5-1 with TRBJ1-1; the D is unclear. In germline, CDR1 is SGHRS, CDR2 YFSETQ. V was clipped by 3 bases and J by 0 bases, with 15 bases between them. This CDR3 has 16 residues. Written as DNA, the CDR3 is TGCGCCAGCAGCTGGGCTCGGCAGGCGATGAACACTGAAGCTTTCTTT. The encoded protein is CASSWARQAMNTEAFF.

The table lists this clonotype with many counts. The rearrangement links TRBV6-2 or TRBV6-3 to TRBJ2-3, with 10 bases lining up with TRBD2. The V gene's germline CDR1 is MNHEY and CDR2 SVGEGT. The CDR3 consists of 15 residues. Trimming at V came to 6 bases and at J to 2 bases, leaving 5 bases not matched to a gene. CDR3 loop: CASRTSGEDTDTQYF. The CDR3 nucleotides are TGTGCCAGCAGAACTAGCGGGGAAGACACAGATACGCAGTATTTT.

V gene TRBV10-3 combines with J gene TRBJ2-1; tentatively, D is TRBD1 or TRBD2 (5 bases each). This CDR3 comprises 13 residues. CDR1 is ENHRY and CDR2 is SYGVKD in the germline V gene. V was cut by 5 bases and J by 4 bases, with 9 bases left in between. The CDR3 region has the DNA TGTGCCATCAGTACGGGACGGTACAATGAGCAGTTCTTC. Its protein product is CAISTGRYNEQFF.